Each of the 31 T cell receptor beta chains below was sequenced from the same sample in a study of beta chain features in type 1 diabetes (dated by TCRdb to the late 2010s). What the study reported, not specific to this receptor: Type 1 diabetes patients showed a moderate but significant shortening of TCRB CDR3 length in all four CD4+ subsets.

No antigen has been assigned to these receptors. Receptor amplification or capture employed the immunoSEQ multiplex PCR assay. The entire isolated RNA was reverse transcribed using the High Capacity cDNA Reverse Transcription Kit, and thus expressed TCRB transcripts were sequenced. TCRdb limited this immuneACCESS table to in-frame rearrangements with V and J called. A share of clones is missing; checked studies link under half to unresolved V genes, and the rest is unexplained. This sample is represented by more than 300,000 clones; 9.5% to 10% of them were singletons. The top ten clonotypes cover less than 0.65% of the sample. The source material was central memory CD4+ T cells from blood. Receptors were obtained from a young man with type 1 diabetes.

V gene TRBV5-5 combines with J gene TRBJ2-3, with TRBD2 as a possible D gene (6 bases). The CDR3 has 16 amino acids. V was pared by 4 bases and J by 0 bases, with 15 bases between. The germline gives CDR1 SGHKS, CDR2 YYEKEE (reference sequence). The DNA of the CDR3 is TGTGCCAGCAGCCCGGGACTTCCCTATAGCACAGATACGCAGTATTTT. Protein sequence: CASSPGLPYSTDTQYF. The full variable domain, rest sourced from reference TRBV5-5 and TRBJ2-3, is DAGVTQSPTHLIKTRGQQVTLRCSPISGHKSVSWYQQVLGQGPQFIFQYYEKEERGRGNFPDRFSARQFPNYSSELNVNALLLGDSALYLCASSPGLPYSTDTQYFGPGTRLTVL.

This clone was seen only a few times. The chain uses TRBV7-3 and TRBJ1-1, with unresolved D. V shed 4 bases and J shed 1 base, with 13 bases lying between them. The germline CDR1 and CDR2 sequences are SGHTA and FQGTGA. The CDR3 spans 15 residues. This chain's CDR3 is CASSSNGVGNTEAFF. In DNA, the CDR3 is TGTGCCAGCAGCTCAAACGGGGTAGGGAACACTGAAGCTTTCTTT. Using reference TRBV7-3 and TRBJ1-1 for the parts outside the CDR3, the full variable domain is GAGVSQTPSNKVTEKGKYVELRCDPISGHTALYWYRQSLGQGPEFLIYFQGTGAADDSGLPNDRFFAVRPEGSVSTLKIQRTERGDSAVYLCASSSNGVGNTEAFFGQGTRLTVV.

This clone was picked up a small number of times. The V call is TRBV15, the J call TRBJ2-2; D not certain. Between the trimmed V and J ends, which lost 0 bases and 8 bases, there was a span of 10 bases. Germline V gene sequence: CDR1 LNHNV, CDR2 YYDKDF (reference sequence). The CDR3 extends over 14 amino acids. For the CDR3, the DNA is TGTGCCACCAGCAGAGATATGGTAGGGGGGGAGCTGTTTTTT. This codes for CATSRDMVGGELFF.

The rearrangement joins TRBV27 to TRBJ2-1; a weak D match, TRBD2 (6 bases). V lost 6 bases and J lost 2, with 11 bases in between. The germline gives CDR1 MNHEY, CDR2 SMNVEV (reference sequence). This CDR3 is 14 amino acids long. CDR3: CASSRDSPYNEQFF. The CDR3 DNA is TGTGCCAGCAGCCGGGACTCACCCTACAATGAGCAGTTCTTC.

V gene TRBV10-3 combines with J gene TRBJ2-1; 13 bases match TRBD2. CDR1 is ENHRY, CDR2 SYGVKD, per germline. The CDR3 runs to 17 residues. Unmatched junction bases numbered 9, after V lost 6 bases and J lost 4 bases. CDR3 amino acids: CAIRNTRTSGGYNEQFF. CDR3 sequence (DNA): TGTGCCATCAGGAACACTAGGACTAGCGGGGGTTACAATGAGCAGTTCTTC.

V gene TRBV2 combines with J gene TRBJ2-5; possibly TRBD1 for D (6 bases). This CDR3 region has 15 residues. Trimming cost V 2 bases and J 5 bases, with 15 bases left between them. CDR1 and CDR2 from the germline V gene are SNHLY and FYNNEI. CDR3 in amino acids: CASSEIIRRGETQYF. In DNA, the CDR3 is TGTGCCAGCAGTGAAATTATCCGAAGGGGGGAGACCCAGTACTTC.

This clone was recorded a few times. V gene TRBV28 combines with J gene TRBJ2-1; the match to TRBD1 covers 10 bases. Germline V gene lookup returns CDR1 MDHEN and CDR2 SYDVKM. The CDR3 totals 16 residues. Unmatched junction bases numbered 7, after V lost 1 base and J lost 7 bases. The CDR3 loop is CASSLLTGGLRNEQFF. The CDR3 coding sequence is TGTGCCAGCAGTTTATTGACAGGGGGCCTGCGGAATGAGCAGTTCTTC.

This clone was found a few times. This chain joins TRBV7-8 and TRBJ2-7; TRBD2 matches 13 bases. V lost 5 bases to trimming and J lost 2 bases; unmatched junction nucleotides: 3. This CDR3 comprises 15 residues. The V gene's germline CDR1 is SGHVS and CDR2 FQNEAQ. CDR3 coding DNA: TGTGCCAGCAGCACTAGCGGGAGGGGAGCCTACGAGCAGTACTTC. Protein sequence: CASSTSGRGAYEQYF.

This clone was picked up many times. The chain employs TRBV18 and TRBJ2-3; 7 nucleotides agree with TRBD1. After removal of 3 bases from V and 2 bases from J, the junction contained 5 bases not matched to a gene. Germline assignment: CDR1 KGHSH and CDR2 LQKENI. The CDR3 length is 15 residues. The chain's CDR3 is CASSPLTGFTDTQYF. CDR3 nucleotides: TGTGCCAGCTCACCGCTGACAGGGTTCACAGATACGCAGTATTTT.

V and J are TRBV7-9 and TRBJ2-1; D may match TRBD1 or TRBD2 (6 bases each). Between the trimmed V and J ends, which lost 0 bases and 5 bases, there was a span of 14 bases. This CDR3 is built from 16 residues. The germline V gene encodes CDR1 SEHNR and CDR2 FQNEAQ (reference sequence). The CDR3 sequence is CASSLASSGANNEQFF. In DNA, the CDR3 is TGTGCCAGCAGCTTAGCAAGTTCGGGGGCAAACAATGAGCAGTTCTTC.

V usage is TRBV28 and J usage is TRBJ2-3; D unresolved. V was cut by 2 bases and J by 2 bases, with 11 bases left in between. The CDR3 runs 15 residues. The V gene's germline CDR1 is MDHEN and CDR2 SYDVKM. This chain's CDR3 is CASSLVDRDTDTQYF. The CDR3 DNA reads TGTGCCAGCAGTTTAGTGGATAGAGACACAGATACGCAGTATTTT.

Concerning this clone itself: The same CDR3 also results from other DNA sequences found in this sample. The chain joins TRBV5-1 to TRBJ2-7, with D unclear. V was clipped by 3 bases and J by 4 bases, with 5 bases between them. Germline assignment: CDR1 SGHRS and CDR2 YFSETQ. The CDR3 extends over 11 amino acids. DNA of the CDR3: TGCGCCAGCAGCTCTCAGTACGAGCAGTACTTC. Translation gives CASSSQYEQYF.

Only a few counts were recorded for this clone. The chain links TRBV18 to TRBJ1-2; D gene unclear. Per germline, CDR1 KGHSH and CDR2 LQKENI. V was shortened by 2 bases and J by 1 base, with 17 bases between the two germline ends. This CDR3 region has 17 residues. The CDR3 DNA is TGTGCCAGCTCACCAAATGCTCCGAACAGAAATAACTATGGCTACACCTTC. Protein: CASSPNAPNRNNYGYTF.

This clone was picked up a small number of times. This sequence joins TRBV30 and TRBJ2-3, with D possibly TRBD1 on 6 matching bases. The CDR3 is 15 amino acids. V lost 1 base to trimming and J lost 4 bases, with 15 bases between them. The germline CDR1 and CDR2 sequences are GTSNPN and SVGIG (reference sequence). CDR3 amino acids: CAWSALGGLPDTQYF. CDR3 nucleotides: TGTGCCTGGAGTGCCCTAGGGGGTCTCCCAGATACGCAGTATTTT. Together with reference TRBV30 and TRBJ2-3, the CDR3 gives the full variable domain: SQTIHQWPATLVQPVGSPLSLECTVEGTSNPNLYWYRQAAGRGLQLLFYSVGIGQISSEVPQNLSASRPQDRQFILSSKKLLLSDSGFYLCAWSALGGLPDTQYFGPGTRLTVL.

This clone came up many times. The chain recombines TRBV14 with TRBJ1-4; 8 nucleotides match TRBD1. The V gene's germline CDR1 is SGHDN and CDR2 FVKESK. With V trimmed by 2 bases and J by 7 bases, 9 bases remained unmatched. The CDR3 consists of 16 residues. The chain's CDR3 is CASSQFSRGRGEKLFF. For the CDR3, the DNA is TGTGCCAGCAGCCAATTCAGCAGGGGGCGCGGTGAAAAACTGTTTTTT.

This clone showed up just a few times. The chain combines TRBV7-9 with TRBJ2-7, with D possibly being TRBD1 (5 bases). Trimming left V 0 bases short and J 0 bases short, with 9 bases between. The CDR3 is 15 amino acids. Germline CDR1 SEHNR, CDR2 FQNEAQ (reference sequence). CDR3 residues: CASSLAGVSSYEQYF. The CDR3 DNA is TGTGCCAGCAGCTTAGCAGGGGTTAGCTCCTACGAGCAGTACTTC.

This clone has a handful of counts. The chain couples TRBV2 to TRBJ2-5, with D possibly being TRBD1 (5 bases). V was trimmed by 4 bases and J by 4 bases, leaving 16 bases between them. Germline CDR1 is SNHLY and CDR2 is FYNNEI. This CDR3 has 15 residues. CDR3 sequence (DNA): TGTGCCAGCAGTGGTTTGACAGCGAGCCCAGAGACCCAGTACTTC. Its translation: CASSGLTASPETQYF.

This clone has just a few counts. The gene calls are TRBV4-3 and TRBJ2-3, with D tentatively TRBD1 (6 bases). Looked up from germline, CDR1 is LGHNA and CDR2 is YSLEER. The CDR3 runs to 14 residues. The V gene lost 2 bases and the J gene lost 5 bases, with 11 bases spanning the gap. In DNA, the CDR3 is TGCGCCAGCAGCCAATTAGTAGGGGGAGATACGCAGTATTTT. This codes for CASSQLVGGDTQYF.

A single count supports this clone. The likely explanation is a read error, given a far larger clone one base away. Other DNA sequences in this specimen translate into the identical CDR3. V gene TRBV9 combines with J gene TRBJ1-2; D gene uncertain. Per the germline V gene, CDR1 is SGDLS and CDR2 is YYNGEE. This CDR3 has 13 amino acids. Here the CDR3 reads CASSVDDNYGYTF. The CDR3 region has the DNA TGTGCCAGCAGCGTAGATGACAACTACGGCTACACCTTC. The full variable domain, with the rest looked up from reference TRBV9 and TRBJ1-2, is DSGVTQTPKHLITATGQRVTLRCSPRSGDLSVYWYQQSLDQGLQFLIQYYNGEERAKGNILERFSAQQFPDLHSELNLSSLELGDSALYFCASSVDDNYGYTFGSGTRLTVV.

There are many counts of this clone. This chain joins TRBV7-2 and TRBJ1-4; 7 bases fit TRBD1. The length of the CDR3 is 14 residues. After removal of 4 bases from V and 13 bases from J, the junction contained 12 bases not matched to a gene. The germline gives CDR1 SGHTA, CDR2 FQGNSA. The CDR3 coding sequence is TGTGCCAGCAGCTCCCAGACAGGGACCAGGCGACTGTTTTTT. Protein: CASSSQTGTRRLFF. Looking up the rest from reference TRBV7-2 and TRBJ1-4 gives the full variable domain: GAGVSQSPSNKVTEKGKDVELRCDPISGHTALYWYRQSLGQGLEFLIYFQGNSAPDKSGLPSDRFSAERTGGSVSTLTIQRTQQEDSAVYLCASSSQTGTRRLFFGSGTQLSVL.

This clone has a handful of counts. This sequence joins TRBV7-2 and TRBJ2-5, with TRBD1 matching over 12 bases. V gave up 4 bases and J gave up 9 bases; unmatched junction bases: 9. The CDR3 sequence is 15 residues long. Germline V gene lookup returns CDR1 SGHTA and CDR2 FQGNSA. The CDR3 sequence is CASSSPGQGARSQYF. CDR3 bases: TGTGCCAGCAGCTCCCCGGGACAGGGGGCGCGTTCCCAGTACTTC. Filled out from reference TRBV7-2 and TRBJ2-5, the complete variable domain reads GAGVSQSPSNKVTEKGKDVELRCDPISGHTALYWYRQSLGQGLEFLIYFQGNSAPDKSGLPSDRFSAERTGGSVSTLTIQRTQQEDSAVYLCASSSPGQGARSQYFGPGTRLLVL.

In its sample, this clone was seen many times. The chain has TRBV10-3 and TRBJ1-2; 10 positions match TRBD1. The CDR3 covers 15 residues. Germline V gives CDR1 ENHRY, CDR2 SYGVKD. V was pared by 4 bases and J by 5 bases, with 7 bases of the junction left unmatched. The CDR3 loop is CAISVGTGVEYGYTF. The CDR3 region has the DNA TGTGCCATCAGTGTGGGGACAGGGGTTGAGTATGGCTACACCTTC.

The chain uses TRBV28 and TRBJ1-4, with 7 bases matching TRBD1. The CDR3 sequence is 15 residues long. V lost 7 bases, J lost 3 bases, and 8 bases stayed unmatched. Germline V gene data show CDR1 as MDHEN and CDR2 as SYDVKM. The CDR3 sequence is CASMGFGTANEKLFF. CDR3 bases: TGTGCCAGCATGGGGTTCGGGACAGCTAATGAAAAACTGTTTTTT.

This clone has just a few counts. The CDR3 loop is CASSLPGAAGNIQYF. The CDR3 region has the DNA TGTGCCAGCAGCTTGCCCGGGGCAGCGGGAAACATTCAGTACTTC. The chain joins TRBV5-4 to TRBJ2-4; TRBD2 is a possible D gene (6 bases). The CDR3 spans 15 residues. Germline V gene lookup returns CDR1 SGHNT and CDR2 YYREEE (reference sequence). Deletions cut 1 base from V and 6 bases from J, with 14 bases between.

The table lists this clone with a few counts. The genes are TRBV5-1 and TRBJ2-7; D uncertain. The germline gives CDR1 SGHRS, CDR2 YFSETQ. CDR3 length: 12 amino acids. Trimming left V 1 base short and J 6 bases short, with 8 bases between. CDR3 in DNA: TGCGCCAGCAGCTTGTCCGACGTCGAGCAGTACTTC. Its protein is CASSLSDVEQYF.

This clone came up a few times. This chain joins TRBV9 and TRBJ1-1; 8 nucleotides match TRBD1. CDR1 is SGDLS and CDR2 is YYNGEE in the germline V gene. Trimming at V came to 4 bases and at J to 3 bases, leaving 11 bases not matched to a gene. The CDR3 runs 16 residues. The CDR3: CASSPLDRAADTEAFF. CDR3 bases: TGTGCCAGCAGCCCGTTGGACAGGGCGGCGGACACTGAAGCTTTCTTT.

This clone was found a few times. V gene TRBV19 combines with J gene TRBJ2-7; 7 bases match TRBD1. Trimming took 6 bases from V and 5 from J; bases not matched to a gene: 7. CDR3 length: 13 residues. The germline V gene encodes CDR1 LNHDA and CDR2 SQIVND (reference sequence). Here the CDR3 reads CASRKPTGNEQYF. CDR3 nucleotide sequence: TGTGCCAGTAGAAAACCGACAGGGAACGAGCAGTACTTC.

This clone was detected ten times or more. The chain joins TRBV11-2 to TRBJ2-3; TRBD1 aligns across 11 bases. The V segment lost 5 bases and the J segment 6 bases; nucleotides outside the gene matches: 16. The CDR3 has 18 residues. The germline CDR1 and CDR2 sequences are SGHAT and FQNNGV. CDR3 DNA sequence: TGTGCCAGCAGCCCCTCGGACAGGGGGCTTCCCGGGTTGGATACGCAGTATTTT. This encodes CASSPSDRGLPGLDTQYF.

The chain carries TRBV29-1 and TRBJ2-1; 8 bases agree with TRBD1. There are 12 residues in the CDR3. J gave up 6 bases and V 4 bases, and 2 bases lay outside the gene matches. CDR1 SQVTM and CDR2 ANQGSEA come from the germline V gene. CDR3 residues: CSVVTGGNEQFF. CDR3 nucleotides: TGCAGCGTTGTAACAGGGGGCAATGAGCAGTTCTTC.

This clone was observed at least ten times. The gene calls are TRBV10-3 and TRBJ2-2, with 9 bases that match TRBD1. The V gene end was trimmed by 3 bases and the J gene end by 4 bases; junction bases not matched to a gene: 6. This CDR3 contains 16 residues. Germline V gives CDR1 ENHRY, CDR2 SYGVKD. In DNA form, the CDR3 reads TGTGCCATCAGTGAAGTCGGGACAGGGACCACCGGGGAGCTGTTTTTT. Its protein is CAISEVGTGTTGELFF.

This clone has just a few counts. The CDR3 nucleotides read TGCAGCGTTTACCAGACAACTATGAACACTGAAGCTTTCTTT. Protein: CSVYQTTMNTEAFF. The rearrangement joins TRBV29-1 to TRBJ1-1, with D uncertain. This CDR3 is 14 amino acids long. Germline V gene lookup returns CDR1 SQVTM and CDR2 ANQGSEA. The V gene lost 5 bases and the J gene lost 0 bases, with 13 bases spanning the gap.